The rows below give T cell receptor beta chains drawn from one sample of a study of T cell responses to AZD1222 COVID-19 vaccine. The data were produced by immunoSEQ multiplex PCR, yet TCRdb's version contains in-frame clones alone and is incomplete. The sample holds over 45,000 clones, about 74% seen once. The sample in question was peripheral blood, obtained on day 0 of AZD1222 vaccination. These TCRs come from an adult in good health. CDR3s include the opening cysteine and the closing phenylalanine or tryptophan. D genes are given only for firm matches. The size entry is marked missing in some rows and otherwise reads once, few, many or a size class.

cdr3_length clone_size j_call v_call d_call cdr3_nt cdr3_aa
14 few TRBJ1-1 TRBV19 . TGTGCCAGTAGACCCCGGGGGCGAGGTACTGAAGCTTTCTTT CASRPRGRGTEAFF
16 . TRBJ2-4 TRBV6-2/TRBV6-3 . TGTGCCAGCAGTTATAGGGCGGGCCTTGGCAAAAACATTCAGTACTTC CASSYRAGLGKNIQYF
15 . TRBJ1-6 TRBV7-2 . TGTGCCAGCAGCTTAGCTGGGGGACAAAATTCACCCCTCCACTTT CASSLAGGQNSPLHF
14 . TRBJ2-7 TRBV18 TRBD1 TGTGCCAGCTCACCACCAACAGGGGCCCCTGAGCAGTACTTC CASSPPTGAPEQYF
14 . TRBJ1-5 TRBV4-2 TRBD1 TGTGCCAGCAGCCTCGGGACAGGGCACCAGCCCCAGCATTTT CASSLGTGHQPQHF
12 once TRBJ1-3 TRBV2 . TGTGCCAGCGGGGTACCTGGAAACACCATATATTTT CASGVPGNTIYF
16 . TRBJ2-2 TRBV5-1 . TGCGCCAGCAGCTTGGCAGGGGCCTTAAACACCGGGGAGCTGTTTTTT CASSLAGALNTGELFF
16 . TRBJ1-5 TRBV6-6 . TGTGCCAGCAGTTACTCTACAGGCGATTACAATCAGCCCCAGCATTTT CASSYSTGDYNQPQHF
13 . TRBJ1-5 TRBV18 . TGTGCCAGCTCACCACGGGAACCGGAGCCCCAGCATTTT CASSPREPEPQHF
16 . TRBJ1-3 TRBV27 . TGTGCCAGCAGTTCCCTCGGGACCGTGGGAGGAAACACCATATATTTT CASSSLGTVGGNTIYF
14 once TRBJ2-4 TRBV28 . TGTGCCAGCAGTGCCGGGTTAAGCCCAAACATTCAGTACTTC CASSAGLSPNIQYF
16 few TRBJ2-1 TRBV24-1 . TGTGCCACCAGCCCCTTCAGGGCAGGGGCAACAGGTGAGCAGTTCTTC CATSPFRAGATGEQFF
17 . TRBJ2-5 TRBV3-1/TRBV3-2 TRBD2 TGTGCCAGCAGCCAAGGGGGCCTAGCGGGAGGAAAAGAGACCCAGTACTTC CASSQGGLAGGKETQYF
12 . TRBJ1-2 TRBV19 . TGTGCCAGTAGTATCGGCCCGGAGGGCTACACCTTC CASSIGPEGYTF
14 . TRBJ1-6 TRBV25-1 TRBD1 TGTGCCAGCAGTTCCTCCAGACAGGGGGGGCCCCTCCACTTT CASSSSRQGGPLHF
17 . TRBJ1-4 TRBV28 . TGTGCCAGCAGTTTGTATGGTGTACAGGGTGTTCCTGAAAAACTGTTTTTT CASSLYGVQGVPEKLFF
15 . TRBJ2-2 TRBV2 TRBD1 TGTGCCAGCAGCGGACAGGGAAGCGACACCGGGGAGCTGTTTTTT CASSGQGSDTGELFF